Sequencing of this TCR beta chain was carried out in a study of Ad26.COV2.S vaccination and SARS-CoV-2 variants. In the study overall: The donor belonged to the COV1001 Ad26.COV2.S trial arm.

Germline trimming cut 2 bases from V and 9 bases from J; bases unmatched to any gene: 5. This CDR3 comprises 14 residues. Germline values: CDR1 MNHNS, CDR2 SASEGT. Study-wide points: Considerable breadth of spike-specific CD8+ and CD4+ T cell responses has reportedly been documented following vaccination.

As regards this clone: The antigen is not known.

This sample's treatment: approximately 18 received Ad26.COV2.S at low or high dose, single or two shots; roughly five received placebo; per-sample allocation not given. Each sample was drawn 63 days after the first injection (of vaccine or placebo). This person who donated was an adult of 18-55 years in Boston. TCRdb keeps only in-frame clones here, not all; method: immunoSEQ multiplex PCR. Of approximately 400,000 clones listed, roughly 80% were seen once; the top ten hold around 7%. The chain couples TRBV6-1 to TRBJ1-5, with 9 bases aligning to TRBD1. This receptor was identified in a person aged 18-65 years who received the Ad26.COV2.S COVID-19 vaccine or a placebo. Sequenced material: peripheral blood, taken in a trial of Ad26.COV2.S vaccine versus placebo. The CDR3 loop is CASSERDRDWPQHF. CDR3 sequence (DNA): TGTGCCAGCAGTGAAAGGGACAGGGACTGGCCCCAGCATTTT.